Described below is a single T cell receptor (beta chain) sequence and its context. Its antigen remains unknown. This entry is derived from a study of PD-1 blockade in mismatch repair-deficient tumors. Looking at the study overall: Patients had over ten mismatch repair-deficient cancer types and were previously treated and progressing.

Repertoires were generated with immunoSEQ multiplex PCR, while TCRdb's copy carries only in-frame clones and drops some. The sample lists under 95,000 clones, over 70% seen once, with under 3% in the top ten. PCR or immunohistochemistry showed mismatch repair deficiency in every enrolled patient. TCRs were sequenced from a few patients responding to pembrolizumab. Notes on the study in general: Rapid post-treatment expansion, then contraction, generally preceding radiologic response, marked tumor-resident clones.

The sequence was collected from an adult with mismatch repair-deficient cancer. Sequenced here: peripheral blood, sampled 12 weeks after starting pembrolizumab.

The chain's CDR3 is CASSPRWEEKLFF. The CDR3 DNA reads TGTGCCAGCTCACCGAGGTGGGAGGAAAAACTGTTTTTT. The chain employs TRBV18 and TRBJ1-4; D unresolved. This CDR3 is built from 13 residues. V was shortened by 3 bases and J by 8 bases, with 10 bases between the two germline ends. CDR1 is KGHSH, CDR2 LQKENI, per germline.